This TCR beta chain was captured in a study of blood T cell repertoires in COVID-19 (TCRdb year 2020). For context, the study as a whole: Samples covering the acute and convalescent phases of COVID-19 were provided by collaborators in the United States, Italy and Spain. Sample metadata almost always included a de-identified subject ID, COVID-19 status, age in years and sex. The material from the prospective study consisted of cDNA or gDNA derived from T cells, B-cell-depleted T cells, or PBMCs. The repertoires were released in a freely available public database meant as a resource for research on the immune response to SARS-CoV-2. Where available, HLA class I and class II types were taken from metadata supplied by the sample provider and were not determined by assay-based typing. Samples came from the ongoing ImmuneRACE study (first 160 participants) plus 1,254 subjects from 6 global collaborators. Deeply sampled blood TCRbeta repertoires from subjects exposed to, actively infected with, or recovered from COVID-19 were included in the dataset.

TCRbeta CDR3 regions were amplified from genomic DNA by means of the immunoSEQ Assay, a bias-controlled multiplex PCR. From the authors' description of their analysis: Within the assay, amplification of reference gene primers was used to estimate how many nucleated cells each sample contained. Sequence reads were collapsed and filtered to measure the absolute abundance of every unique TCRbeta CDR3 rearrangement. For each sample, productive Simpson clonality was calculated as the square root of Simpson's diversity index over productive rearrangements. The immuneACCESS repertoire file appears here via TCRdb, limited to in-frame rearrangements. These files lack a portion of the clones; in checked studies, under half of the deficit traces to unresolved V genes, and the cause of the others is not known. For V, J and clone size, that table is used; D and trimming come from the DNA. This sample lists a few hundred thousand clones; approximately 90% were detected once. The ten most abundant clones make up around 0.84% of the sample.

To note about this clone: The target of this receptor is not known. No base quality information exists; no much larger clone differs at one position.

Whole blood was collected in K2EDTA tubes by collaborating institutions according to the institutions' own protocols. Collaborator samples were shipped for TCRbeta analysis as frozen whole blood, isolated PBMCs, or DNA extracted from either sample type. Results the study describes overall, beyond this receptor: The quantity of clinical and demographic metadata differed by source and by participant and was supplied without curation.

Sequencing used peripheral blood. The receptor was isolated from a young man with acute or convalescent COVID-19.

The sequenced DNA is TGCGCCAGCAGCTTGGGAGGACAGGGGAGCACAGATACGCAGTATTTT. This is translated as CASSLGGQGSTDTQYF. The chain joins TRBV5-1 to TRBJ2-3, with 9 bases in between that match TRBD1. The CDR3 has 16 amino acids, counting the end cysteine and phenylalanine. The retained sequence is limited to the CDR3, 48 bases, with the frame set at the first base. Looking up the germline V gene yields CDR1 SGHRS and CDR2 YFSETQ. The V end gives up 0 bases and the J end 0 bases, leaving 2 bases in the junction not matched to a gene.